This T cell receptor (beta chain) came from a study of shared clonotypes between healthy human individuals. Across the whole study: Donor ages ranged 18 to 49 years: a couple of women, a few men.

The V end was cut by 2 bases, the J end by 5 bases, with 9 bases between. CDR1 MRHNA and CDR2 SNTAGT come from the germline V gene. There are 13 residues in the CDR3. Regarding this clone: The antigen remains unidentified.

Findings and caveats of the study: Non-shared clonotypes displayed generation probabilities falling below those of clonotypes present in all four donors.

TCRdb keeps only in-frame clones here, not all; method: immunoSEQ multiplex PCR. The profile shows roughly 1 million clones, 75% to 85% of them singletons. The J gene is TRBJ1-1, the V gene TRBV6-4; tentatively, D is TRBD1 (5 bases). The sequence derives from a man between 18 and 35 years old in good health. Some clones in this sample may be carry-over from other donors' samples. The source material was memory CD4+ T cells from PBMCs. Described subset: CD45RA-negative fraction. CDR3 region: CASSDSGGTEAFF. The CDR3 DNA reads TGTGCCAGCAGTGACAGCGGGGGAACTGAAGCTTTCTTT.